This paragraph covers one TCR beta chain sequence. The data were taken from a study of blood T cells in healthy people across ages. It was with a sample-barcoded 5' primer and a J-beta primer mix that a second PCR of about 7 to 12 cycles was run. MiXCR, run by TCRdb on the 5' RACE reads, gives a single entry per CDR3 protein. The data contain roughly 1.9 million distinct CDR3 sequences, 39% of them singletons. Germline lookup yields CDR1 MGHRA and CDR2 YSYEKL. This CDR3 region has 15 residues. Germline trimming cut 1 base from V and 6 bases from J; bases unmatched to any gene: 4. The J gene is TRBJ1-4, the V gene TRBV4-1, with 8 bases that match TRBD1. Sequences were obtained from blood. The receptor was isolated from a human donor in good health. CDR3 region: CASSQVETGDEKLFF. CDR3 in DNA: TGCGCCAGCAGCCAAGTGGAGACAGGGGATGAAAAACTGTTTTTT.